This TCR beta chain was captured by sequencing in a study of blood T cell repertoires in COVID-19. Study-level information: COVID-19 samples, acute and convalescent, were from the United States, Italy and Spain. PBMCs, B-cell-depleted T cells, or T cells provided the cDNA or gDNA that made up the material.

Some clones are missing from TCRdb's copy, which holds only in-frame ones; the method was immunoSEQ multiplex PCR. The sample includes 150,000 to 190,000 clones, over 60% of them seen just once. Trimming took 4 bases from V and 3 from J, leaving 8 bases between them. This CDR3 is 13 amino acids long. Germline values: CDR1 LGHDT, CDR2 YNNKEL (reference sequence). The genes are TRBV3-1 (or the pseudogene TRBV3-2) and TRBJ2-3; D perhaps matches TRBD2 (5 bases). Sequenced sample: peripheral blood. The sequence was obtained from a woman older than 75 with acute or convalescent COVID-19. The CDR3 loop is CASSLGATDTQYF. The CDR3 coding sequence is TGTGCCAGCAGCCTGGGAGCGACAGATACGCAGTATTTT.